These 19 T cell receptor beta chains share one sample of origin, sequenced in a study of T cells after yellow fever vaccination. TCRdb independently ran MiXCR on the 5' RACE reads; one entry per CDR3 protein. The sample carries about 63,000 distinct CDR3 sequences, approximately 8% recorded once. The sequenced sample was CD8+ T cells sorted from PBMCs, obtained 15 days after the yellow fever booster vaccination. The receptor set was obtained from a young man who received the YFV17D yellow fever vaccine.

This clonotype appeared many times. The rearrangement uses TRBV18 and TRBJ1-5; D gene unclear. The V end was cut by 3 bases, the J end by 5 bases, with 11 bases between. CDR3 length: 14 amino acids. CDR1 and CDR2 from the germline V gene are KGHSH and LQKENI. DNA of the CDR3: TGTGCCAGCTCACCGCAATCCCGGGATCAGCCCCAGCATTTT. This gives the protein CASSPQSRDQPQHF. The variable domain in full, with the rest retrieved from reference TRBV18 and TRBJ1-5, is NAGVMQNPRHLVRRRGQEARLRCSPMKGHSHVYWYRQLPEEGLKFMVYLQKENIIDESGMPKERFSAEFPKEGPSILRIQQVVRGDSAAYFCASSPQSRDQPQHFGDGTRLSIL.

This clonotype was found many times. The rearrangement uses TRBV10-3 and TRBJ1-1, with TRBD1 matching 8 bases. CDR1 is ENHRY and CDR2 is SYGVKD in the germline V gene. V trimming: 6 bases; J trimming: 2 bases; junction bases outside the gene matches: 11. This CDR3 contains 16 residues. The CDR3 DNA reads as TGTGCCATCAGGGCCTTCACGACAGGGGCTAACACTGAAGCTTTCTTT. This gives the protein CAIRAFTTGANTEAFF.

This clonotype occurred a few times. The chain carries TRBV5-5 and TRBJ2-7; D not resolved. Trimming took 1 base from V and 1 from J, leaving 12 bases between them. The length of the CDR3 is 15 residues. Germline V CDR1 and CDR2: SGHKS, YYEKEE (reference sequence). CDR3 residues: CASSLKQVGSYEQYF. The CDR3 nucleotides read TGTGCCAGCAGCTTGAAGCAGGTGGGGTCCTACGAGCAGTACTTC.

In this sample, this clonotype turned up many times. The chain joins TRBV12-3 or TRBV12-4 to TRBJ2-3, with D possibly being TRBD2 (6 bases). Trimming removed 7 bases at V and 0 bases at J, with 17 bases between. The CDR3 sequence is 16 residues long. The CDR3 protein is CASNRMGGVSTDTQYF. In nucleotides, the CDR3 is TGTGCCAGCAACCGAATGGGGGGAGTGAGCACAGATACGCAGTATTTT.

This clonotype was seen at least ten times. V usage is TRBV7-9 and J usage is TRBJ2-1; unclear D gene. The V gene lost 2 bases and the J gene lost 7 bases, with 6 bases spanning the gap. The CDR3 sequence is 12 residues long. In germline, CDR1 is SEHNR, CDR2 FQNEAQ (reference sequence). The CDR3 spells CASSLTPNEQFF. DNA for the CDR3: TGTGCCAGCAGCTTAACCCCAAATGAGCAGTTCTTC.

This clonotype was picked up many times. This chain connects TRBV11-2 to TRBJ2-1; no firm D call. Germline-derived CDR1 and CDR2 are SGHAT and FQNNGV. The V end was cut by 5 bases, the J end by 3 bases, with 11 bases between. The CDR3 runs to 14 residues. The CDR3 here is CASSQFSGYNEQFF. CDR3 coding DNA: TGTGCCAGCAGCCAATTTTCGGGCTACAATGAGCAGTTCTTC.

This clonotype was counted many times. The gene calls are TRBV27 and TRBJ2-7, with D tentatively TRBD1 (7 bases). The CDR3 spans 13 residues. V was trimmed by 7 bases and J by 6 bases, leaving 16 bases between them. Germline assignment: CDR1 MNHEY and CDR2 SMNVEV (reference sequence). The CDR3 nucleotides read TGTGCCAGCATGGACGGGACAGCGGGCGAGCAGTACTTC. Amino acids: CASMDGTAGEQYF.

This clonotype was observed a handful of times. The CDR3 loop is CASSLQREGYEQYF. The CDR3 DNA reads as TGTGCCAGCAGCTTGCAGCGGGAGGGGTACGAGCAGTACTTC. The chain couples TRBV5-4 to TRBJ2-7; 10 bases line up with TRBD2. The J segment lost 4 bases and the V segment lost 1 base, leaving 2 bases of the junction unmatched. Germline V CDR1 and CDR2: SGHNT, YYREEE (reference sequence). CDR3 size: 14 residues.

Ten or more counts support this clonotype. The rearrangement links TRBV27 to TRBJ2-3; D unresolved. V lost 5 bases and J 2 bases, leaving 11 bases between the germline ends. The CDR3 length is 14 residues. Germline V gene lookup returns CDR1 MNHEY and CDR2 SMNVEV (reference sequence). CDR3 nucleotides: TGTGCCAGCAGTGGCCCGTACCCCACAGATACGCAGTATTTT. Translating it yields CASSGPYPTDTQYF.

This clonotype was found many times. The chain joins TRBV11-2 to TRBJ2-1, with D unresolved. Trimming cost V 3 bases and J 12 bases, with 18 bases left between them. This CDR3 spans 14 amino acids. Germline V gene data show CDR1 as SGHAT and CDR2 as FQNNGV. The CDR3 DNA reads as TGTGCCAGCAGCTTTGGCAGCCCTCCTTGGGCGCAGTTCTTC. Protein: CASSFGSPPWAQFF.

This rearrangement joins TRBV7-2 to TRBJ2-3; 11 positions agree with TRBD2. The V segment lost 5 bases and the J segment 6 bases; nucleotides outside the gene matches: 7. CDR1 is SGHTA and CDR2 is FQGNSA in the germline V gene. This CDR3 has 15 residues. CDR3 sequence reads: CASSLGLAVLDTQYF. The CDR3 coding sequence is TGTGCCAGCAGCCTGGGACTAGCGGTGCTGGATACGCAGTATTTT.

This clonotype was observed at least ten times. The J gene is TRBJ1-1, the V gene TRBV7-9; D perhaps matches TRBD1 (5 bases). The CDR3 contains 15 residues. The germline V gene has CDR1 SEHNR and CDR2 FQNEAQ (reference sequence). V gave up 4 bases and J gave up 2 bases, with 14 bases separating them. CDR3 loop: CASSSTDSSNTEAFF. As DNA, the CDR3 is TGTGCCAGCAGCTCGACCGACAGCTCCAACACTGAAGCTTTCTTT.

Many counts were recorded for this clonotype. V and J are TRBV6-5 and TRBJ1-1, with 7 positions matching TRBD1. After removal of 8 bases from V and 7 bases from J, the junction contained 7 bases not matched to a gene. The germline V gene encodes CDR1 MNHEY and CDR2 SVGAGI. The length of the CDR3 is 12 residues. In nucleotides, the CDR3 is TGTGCCAGCGGAGGGACAGCCATTGAAGCTTTCTTT. It specifies CASGGTAIEAFF.

This clonotype was recorded at least ten times. The V gene is TRBV9, the J gene TRBJ2-5; D remains ambiguous. Germline lookup yields CDR1 SGDLS and CDR2 YYNGEE. This CDR3 spans 14 amino acids. V dropped 4 bases and J dropped 2 bases, with 12 bases sitting between them. The CDR3 region has the DNA TGTGCCAGCAGCCCGCAAATGAATCAAGAGACCCAGTACTTC. Its translation is CASSPQMNQETQYF.

This chain joins TRBV19 and TRBJ2-2, with D perhaps TRBD2 (6 bases). Deletions cut 2 bases from V and 8 bases from J, with 15 bases between. Germline loops: CDR1 LNHDA, CDR2 SQIVND (reference sequence). This CDR3 comprises 15 residues. CDR3 sequence (DNA): TGTGCCAGTAGTATACGGGGACTGCCCGGGGGGGAGCTGTTTTTT. Its translation is CASSIRGLPGGELFF.

In this sample, this clonotype turned up many times. Sequence at one end of the junction differs from germline and may be a read error. The CDR3 nucleotides are TGTGCCAGCACTTTAAGTAGCGGGAGTGAGCAGTTCTTC. Translated, it gives CASTLSSGSEQFF. J is TRBJ2-1 and V is TRBV27; 9 bases match TRBD2. From germline, CDR1 is MNHEY and CDR2 SMNVEV (reference sequence). This CDR3 comprises 13 residues.

The chain is built from TRBV5-4 and TRBJ2-1; D not certain. CDR1 and CDR2 (germline): SGHNT, YYREEE (reference sequence). This CDR3 spans 12 amino acids. Deletions cut 4 bases from V and 4 bases from J, with 6 bases between. The CDR3, as DNA: TGTGCCAGCAGCCCGGATTACAATGAGCAGTTCTTC. Its protein is CASSPDYNEQFF. The full variable domain, its missing parts supplied by reference TRBV5-4 and TRBJ2-1, is ETGVTQSPTHLIKTRGQQVTLRCSSQSGHNTVSWYQQALGQGPQFIFQYYREEENGRGNFPPRFSGLQFPNYSSELNVNALELDDSALYLCASSPDYNEQFFGPGTRLTVL.

This clonotype was counted many times. The chain uses TRBV29-1 and TRBJ2-3; D gene uncertain. CDR3 length: 14 amino acids. Germline CDR1 reads SQVTM; CDR2 reads ANQGSEA. V lost 5 bases to trimming and J lost 2 bases, with 14 bases between them. The CDR3: CSVREGSVTDTQYF. The CDR3 DNA reads TGCAGCGTTAGAGAAGGGTCTGTCACAGATACGCAGTATTTT.

The rearrangement uses TRBV13 and TRBJ2-1, with a weak D call TRBD2 (6 bases). Trimming left V 7 bases short and J 7 bases short, with 23 bases between. Germline lookup yields CDR1 PRHDT and CDR2 FYEKMQ (reference sequence). This CDR3 is 16 amino acids long. The CDR3 nucleotides read TGTGCCAGCACCCGCTCGGGGGAGGTCCTACTTAATGAGCAGTTCTTC. Its translation is CASTRSGEVLLNEQFF.